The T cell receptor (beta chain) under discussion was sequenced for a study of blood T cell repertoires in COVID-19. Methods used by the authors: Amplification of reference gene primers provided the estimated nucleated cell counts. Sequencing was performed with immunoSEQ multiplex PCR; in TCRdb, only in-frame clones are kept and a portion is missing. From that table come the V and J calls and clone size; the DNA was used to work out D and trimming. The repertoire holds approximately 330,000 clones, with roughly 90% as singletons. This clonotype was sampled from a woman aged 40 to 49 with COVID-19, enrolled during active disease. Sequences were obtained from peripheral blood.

CDR3 sequence: CASSPQGAVGELFF. DNA of the CDR3: TGTGCCAGCAGTCCACAGGGGGCGGTCGGGGAGCTGTTTTTT. The chain links TRBV11-2 to TRBJ2-2; TRBD1 agrees at 9 bases. The germline CDR1 and CDR2 sequences are SGHAT and FQNNGV. CDR3 length equals 14 residues. The J segment lost 7 bases and the V segment lost 6 bases, leaving 6 bases of the junction unmatched.